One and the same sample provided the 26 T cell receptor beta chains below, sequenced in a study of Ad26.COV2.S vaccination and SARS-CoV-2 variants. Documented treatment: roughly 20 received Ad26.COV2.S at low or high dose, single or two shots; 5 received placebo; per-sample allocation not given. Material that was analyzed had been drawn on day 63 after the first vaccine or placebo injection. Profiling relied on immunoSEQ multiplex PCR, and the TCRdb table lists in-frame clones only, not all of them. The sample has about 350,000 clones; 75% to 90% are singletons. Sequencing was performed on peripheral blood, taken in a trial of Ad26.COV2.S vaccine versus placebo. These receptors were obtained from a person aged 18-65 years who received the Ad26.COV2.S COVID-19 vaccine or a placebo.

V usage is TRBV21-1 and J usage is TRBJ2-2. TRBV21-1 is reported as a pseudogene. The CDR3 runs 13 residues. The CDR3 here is CASSNPRSGELFF. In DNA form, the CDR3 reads TGTGCCAGCAGCAACCCACGAAGCGGGGAGCTGTTTTTT.

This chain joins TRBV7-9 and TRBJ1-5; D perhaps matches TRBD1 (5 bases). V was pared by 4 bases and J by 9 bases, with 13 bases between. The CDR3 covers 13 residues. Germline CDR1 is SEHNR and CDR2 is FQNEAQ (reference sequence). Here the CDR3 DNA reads TGTGCCAGCAGCTATAACAGGACATCGCCCCAGCATTTT. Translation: CASSYNRTSPQHF.

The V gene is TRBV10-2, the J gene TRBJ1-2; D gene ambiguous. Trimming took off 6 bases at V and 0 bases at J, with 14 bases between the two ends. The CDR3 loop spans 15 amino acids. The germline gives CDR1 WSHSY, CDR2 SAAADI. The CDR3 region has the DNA TGCGCCAGCAGCAATCACAGAGAAGCTAACTATGGCTACACCTTC. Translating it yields CASSNHREANYGYTF.

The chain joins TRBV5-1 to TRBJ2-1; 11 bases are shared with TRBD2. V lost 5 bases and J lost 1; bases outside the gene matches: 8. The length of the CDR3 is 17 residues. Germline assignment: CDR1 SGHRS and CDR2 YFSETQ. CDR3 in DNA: TGCGCCAGCAGACTAGCGGGAGTCGGATGGTCCTACAATGAGCAGTTCTTC. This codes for CASRLAGVGWSYNEQFF.

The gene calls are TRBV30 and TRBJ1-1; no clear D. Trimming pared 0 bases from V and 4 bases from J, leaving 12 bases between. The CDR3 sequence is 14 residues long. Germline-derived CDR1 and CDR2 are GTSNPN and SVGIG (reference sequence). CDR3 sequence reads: CAWSVLKGVTEAFF. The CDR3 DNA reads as TGTGCCTGGAGTGTACTTAAGGGAGTCACTGAAGCTTTCTTT.

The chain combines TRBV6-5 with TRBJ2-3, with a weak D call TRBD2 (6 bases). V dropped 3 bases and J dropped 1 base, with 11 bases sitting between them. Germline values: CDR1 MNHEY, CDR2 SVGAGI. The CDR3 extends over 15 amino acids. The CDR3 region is CASSYVGGRTDTQYF. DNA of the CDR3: TGTGCCAGCAGTTATGTGGGGGGACGCACAGATACGCAGTATTTT.

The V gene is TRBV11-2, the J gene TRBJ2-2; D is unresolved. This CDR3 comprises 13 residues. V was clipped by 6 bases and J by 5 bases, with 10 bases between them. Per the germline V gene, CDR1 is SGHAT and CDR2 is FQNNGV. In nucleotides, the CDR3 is TGTGCCAGCAGAATCTTACTAACCGGGGAGCTGTTTTTT. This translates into CASRILLTGELFF.

The CDR3 bases are TGCGCCAGCAGCTTGGTCGGGACTAGCGACACAGATACGCAGTATTTT. As protein: CASSLVGTSDTDTQYF. V is TRBV5-1 and J is TRBJ2-3, with 10 bases lining up with TRBD2. Per germline, CDR1 SGHRS and CDR2 YFSETQ. This CDR3 region has 16 residues. The V gene end was trimmed by 0 bases and the J gene end by 2 bases; junction bases not matched to a gene: 3.

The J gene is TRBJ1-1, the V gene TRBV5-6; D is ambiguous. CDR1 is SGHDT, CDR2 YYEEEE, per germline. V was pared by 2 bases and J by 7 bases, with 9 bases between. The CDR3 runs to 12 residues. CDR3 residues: CASSFGQFEAFF. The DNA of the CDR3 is TGTGCCAGCAGCTTTGGGCAGTTTGAAGCTTTCTTT.

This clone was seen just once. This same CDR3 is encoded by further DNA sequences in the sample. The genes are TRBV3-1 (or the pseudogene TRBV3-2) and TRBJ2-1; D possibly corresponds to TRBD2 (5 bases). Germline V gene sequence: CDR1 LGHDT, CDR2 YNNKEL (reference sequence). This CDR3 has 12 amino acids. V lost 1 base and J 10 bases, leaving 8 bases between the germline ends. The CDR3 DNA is TGTGCCAGCAGCCAAGCACCGGGGGAGCAGTTCTTC. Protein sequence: CASSQAPGEQFF.

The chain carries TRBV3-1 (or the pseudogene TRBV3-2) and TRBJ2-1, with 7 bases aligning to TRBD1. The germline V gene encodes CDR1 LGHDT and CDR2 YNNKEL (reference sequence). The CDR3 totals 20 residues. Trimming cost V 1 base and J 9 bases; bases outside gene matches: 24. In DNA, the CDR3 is TGTGCCAGCAGCCAAGGGGTCTGGGTAGGGGGCAGGTCGGGTTACGGTGAGCAGTTCTTC. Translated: CASSQGVWVGGRSGYGEQFF.

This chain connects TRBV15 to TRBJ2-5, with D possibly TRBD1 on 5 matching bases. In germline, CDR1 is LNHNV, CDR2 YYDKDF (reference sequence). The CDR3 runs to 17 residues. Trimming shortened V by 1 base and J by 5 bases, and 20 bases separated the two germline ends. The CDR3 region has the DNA TGTGCCACCAGCAGAGTAGGGCAGGGCTTCTCCTGGGAGACCCAGTACTTC. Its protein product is CATSRVGQGFSWETQYF.

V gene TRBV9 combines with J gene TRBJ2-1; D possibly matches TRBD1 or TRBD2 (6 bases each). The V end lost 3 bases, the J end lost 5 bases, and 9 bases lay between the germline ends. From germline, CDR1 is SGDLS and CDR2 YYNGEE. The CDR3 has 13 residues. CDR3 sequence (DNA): TGTGCCAGCAGCGAGGGGGGAAACAATGAGCAGTTCTTC. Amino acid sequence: CASSEGGNNEQFF.

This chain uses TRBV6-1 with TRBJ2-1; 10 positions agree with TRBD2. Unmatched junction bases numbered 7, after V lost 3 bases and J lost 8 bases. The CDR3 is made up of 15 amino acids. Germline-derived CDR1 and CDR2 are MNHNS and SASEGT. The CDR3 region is CASSDGASGGYEQFF. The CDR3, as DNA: TGTGCCAGCAGTGATGGGGCTAGCGGGGGCTATGAGCAGTTCTTC.

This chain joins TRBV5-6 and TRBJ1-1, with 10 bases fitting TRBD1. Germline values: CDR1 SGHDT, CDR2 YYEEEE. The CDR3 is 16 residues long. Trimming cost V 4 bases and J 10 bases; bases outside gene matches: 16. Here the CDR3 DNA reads TGTGCCAGCAGCACCGGCCTTTACGGGACAGGGGATTTAGCTTTCTTT. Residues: CASSTGLYGTGDLAFF.

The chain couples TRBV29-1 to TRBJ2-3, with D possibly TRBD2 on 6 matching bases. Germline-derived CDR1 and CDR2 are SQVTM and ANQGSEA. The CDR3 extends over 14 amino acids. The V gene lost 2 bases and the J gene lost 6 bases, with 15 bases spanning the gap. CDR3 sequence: CSVENPAGDDTQYF. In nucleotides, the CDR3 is TGCAGCGTTGAAAATCCAGCGGGTGATGATACGCAGTATTTT.

In nucleotides, the CDR3 is TGTGCCAGCAGCCTAGCGGGGATCGGCTATAATTCACCCCTCCACTTT. Protein sequence: CASSLAGIGYNSPLHF. This chain connects TRBV27 to TRBJ1-6; D is undetermined. V gave up 6 bases and J gave up 3 bases, with 15 bases separating them. CDR3 length: 16 amino acids. CDR1 and CDR2 from the germline V gene are MNHEY and SMNVEV (reference sequence).

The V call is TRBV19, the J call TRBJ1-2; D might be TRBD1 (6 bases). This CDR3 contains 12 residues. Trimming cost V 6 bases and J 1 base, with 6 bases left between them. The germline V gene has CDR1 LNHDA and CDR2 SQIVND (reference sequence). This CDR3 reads CASRGGNYGYTF. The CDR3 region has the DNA TGTGCCAGTAGAGGGGGTAACTATGGCTACACCTTC.

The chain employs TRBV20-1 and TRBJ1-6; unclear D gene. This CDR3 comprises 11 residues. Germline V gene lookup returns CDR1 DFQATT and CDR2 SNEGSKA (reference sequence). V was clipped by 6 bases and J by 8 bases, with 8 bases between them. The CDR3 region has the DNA TGCAGTGCCAATAGGGATTCACCCCTCCACTTT. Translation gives CSANRDSPLHF.

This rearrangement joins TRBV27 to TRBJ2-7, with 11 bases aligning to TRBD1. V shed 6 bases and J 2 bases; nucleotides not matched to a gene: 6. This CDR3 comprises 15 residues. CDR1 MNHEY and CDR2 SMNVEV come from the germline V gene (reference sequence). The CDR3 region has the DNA TGTGCCAGCAGCTACGGACAGGGGGCTACCTACGAGCAGTACTTC. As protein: CASSYGQGATYEQYF.

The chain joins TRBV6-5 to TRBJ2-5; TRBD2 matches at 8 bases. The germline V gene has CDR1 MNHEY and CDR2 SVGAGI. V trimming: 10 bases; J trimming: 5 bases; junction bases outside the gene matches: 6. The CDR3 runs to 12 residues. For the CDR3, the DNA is TGTGCCACCTCACCGGGGGGGGAGACCCAGTACTTC. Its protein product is CATSPGGETQYF.

CDR3 DNA sequence: TGTGCCAGCAGTGTGATGGGGTCTGAGCAGTTCTTC. Amino acid sequence: CASSVMGSEQFF. The chain carries TRBV2 and TRBJ2-1; D remains unclear. The V and J ends lost 4 bases and 9 bases respectively, with 10 bases between them. The CDR3 consists of 12 residues. Germline V gives CDR1 SNHLY, CDR2 FYNNEI.

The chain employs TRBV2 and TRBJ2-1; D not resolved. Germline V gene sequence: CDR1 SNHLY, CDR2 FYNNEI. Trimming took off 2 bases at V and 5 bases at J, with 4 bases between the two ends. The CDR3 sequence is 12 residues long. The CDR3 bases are TGTGCCAGCAGTGAACGGCACAATGAGCAGTTCTTC. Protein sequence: CASSERHNEQFF.

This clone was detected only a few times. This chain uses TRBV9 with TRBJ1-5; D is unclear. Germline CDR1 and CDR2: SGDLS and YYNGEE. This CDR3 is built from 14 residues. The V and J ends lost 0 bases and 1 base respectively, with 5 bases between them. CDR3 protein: CASSVEPSNQPQHF. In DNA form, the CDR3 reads TGTGCCAGCAGCGTAGAACCGAGCAATCAGCCCCAGCATTTT.

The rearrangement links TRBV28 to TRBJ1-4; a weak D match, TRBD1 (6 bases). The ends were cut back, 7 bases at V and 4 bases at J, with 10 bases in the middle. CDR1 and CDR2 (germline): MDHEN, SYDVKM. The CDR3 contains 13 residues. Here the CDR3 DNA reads TGTGCCAGCACGGGGGCTGTTAATGAAAAACTGTTTTTT. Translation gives CASTGAVNEKLFF.

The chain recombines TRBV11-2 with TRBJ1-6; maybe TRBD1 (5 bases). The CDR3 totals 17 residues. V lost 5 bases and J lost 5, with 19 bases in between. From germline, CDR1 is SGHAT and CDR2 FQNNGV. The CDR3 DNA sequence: TGTGCCAGCAGCCGCCTTCTAGGGGCCGGTAATAATTCACCCCTCCACTTT. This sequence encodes CASSRLLGAGNNSPLHF.